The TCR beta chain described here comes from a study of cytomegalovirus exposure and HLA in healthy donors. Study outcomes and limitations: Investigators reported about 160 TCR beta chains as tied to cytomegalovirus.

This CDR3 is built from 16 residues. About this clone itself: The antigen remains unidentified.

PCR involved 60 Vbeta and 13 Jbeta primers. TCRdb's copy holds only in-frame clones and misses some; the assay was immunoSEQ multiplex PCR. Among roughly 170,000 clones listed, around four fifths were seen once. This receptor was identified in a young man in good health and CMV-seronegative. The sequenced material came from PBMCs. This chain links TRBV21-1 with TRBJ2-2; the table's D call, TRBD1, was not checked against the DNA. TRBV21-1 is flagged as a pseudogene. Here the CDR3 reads CASSTPDREDTGELFF. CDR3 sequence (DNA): TGTGCCAGCAGCACGCCGGACAGGGAAGACACCGGGGAGCTGTTTTTT.